The T cell receptor (beta chain) described here comes from a study of blood T cell repertoires in COVID-19. Here immunoSEQ multiplex PCR was the method, and the copy in TCRdb shows in-frame clones only, minus some. The sample includes tens of thousands of clones, around 83% seen only once; the top ten take approximately 40%. Germline V gives CDR1 SNHLY, CDR2 FYNNEI. V dropped 5 bases and J dropped 0 bases, with 11 bases sitting between them. This CDR3 has 15 residues. The chain couples TRBV2 to TRBJ1-5; D is possibly TRBD1 (5 bases). The sequence was collected from an older man with acute or convalescent COVID-19. The specimen was peripheral blood. CDR3: CASSPGTDSNQPQHF. In DNA form, the CDR3 reads TGTGCCAGCAGTCCAGGGACTGATAGCAATCAGCCCCAGCATTTT.